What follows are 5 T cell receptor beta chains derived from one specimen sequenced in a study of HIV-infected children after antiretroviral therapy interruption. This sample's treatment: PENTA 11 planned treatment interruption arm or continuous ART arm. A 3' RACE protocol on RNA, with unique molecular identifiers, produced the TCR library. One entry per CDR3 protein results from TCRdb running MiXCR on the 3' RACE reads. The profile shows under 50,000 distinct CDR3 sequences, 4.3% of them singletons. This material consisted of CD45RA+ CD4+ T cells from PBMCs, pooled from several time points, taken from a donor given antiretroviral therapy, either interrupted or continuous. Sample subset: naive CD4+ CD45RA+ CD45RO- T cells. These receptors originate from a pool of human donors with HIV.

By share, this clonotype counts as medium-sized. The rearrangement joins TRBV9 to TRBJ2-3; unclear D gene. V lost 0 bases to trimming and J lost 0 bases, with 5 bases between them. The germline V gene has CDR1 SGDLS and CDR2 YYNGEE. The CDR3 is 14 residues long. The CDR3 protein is CASSVEPSTDTQYF. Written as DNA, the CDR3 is TGTGCCAGCAGCGTAGAGCCGAGCACAGATACGCAGTATTTT.

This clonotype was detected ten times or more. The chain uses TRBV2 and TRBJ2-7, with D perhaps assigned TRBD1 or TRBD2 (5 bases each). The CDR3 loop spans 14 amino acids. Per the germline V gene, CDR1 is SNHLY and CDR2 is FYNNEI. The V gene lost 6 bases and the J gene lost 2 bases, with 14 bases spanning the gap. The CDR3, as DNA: TGTGCCAGCAGACCGGGACGGTTAGCCTACGAGCAGTACTTC. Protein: CASRPGRLAYEQYF.

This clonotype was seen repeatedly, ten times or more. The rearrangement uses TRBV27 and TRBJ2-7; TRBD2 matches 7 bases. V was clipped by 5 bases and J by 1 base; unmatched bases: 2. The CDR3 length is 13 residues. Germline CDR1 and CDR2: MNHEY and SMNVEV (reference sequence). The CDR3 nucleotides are TGTGCCAGCAGTCGCGGGGGATCCTACGAGCAGTACTTC. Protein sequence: CASSRGGSYEQYF.

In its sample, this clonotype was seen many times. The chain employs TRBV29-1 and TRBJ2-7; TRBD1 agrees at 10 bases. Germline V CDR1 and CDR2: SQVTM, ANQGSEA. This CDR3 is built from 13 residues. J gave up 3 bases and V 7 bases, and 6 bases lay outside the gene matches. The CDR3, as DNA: TGCAGCGGTGGGCGGGACAGGGGCTACGAGCAGTACTTC. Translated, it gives CSGGRDRGYEQYF.

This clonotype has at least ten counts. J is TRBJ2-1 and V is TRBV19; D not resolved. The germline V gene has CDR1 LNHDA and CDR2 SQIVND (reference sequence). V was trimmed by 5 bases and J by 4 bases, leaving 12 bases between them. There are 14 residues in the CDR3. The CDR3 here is CASSFGRPYNEQFF. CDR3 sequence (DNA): TGTGCCAGTAGTTTCGGACGGCCATACAATGAGCAGTTCTTC.